This T cell receptor beta chain was sequenced during a study of T cell clonotyping in hematopoietic cell transplantation. Germline CDR1 is MGHRA and CDR2 is YSYEKL. CDR3 size: 14 residues. V shed 3 bases and J shed 2 bases, with 10 bases lying between them. Produced via immunoSEQ multiplex PCR; TCRdb's table is partial and in-frame only. The repertoire holds thousands of clones, with 30% to 45% as singletons. The sequencing used peripheral blood mononuclear cells, collected 30 days after allogeneic stem cell transplant. The V call is TRBV4-1, the J call TRBJ1-2, with D unresolved. The sequence came from a female patient in her 60s who had an allogeneic stem cell transplant, so the T cells may come from the graft donor. Some clones in this sample may be carry-over from other donors' samples. Written as DNA, the CDR3 is TGCGCCAGCAGCCATCAAGGCCGCAACTATGGCTACACCTTC. The encoded protein is CASSHQGRNYGYTF.